This T cell receptor beta chain is drawn from a study of T cells after yellow fever vaccination. Study as a whole: In the case of low-cell-number fractions, SMART-Seq v4 Ultra Low Input was used for preparation. Regarding the study as a whole: Peaking on day 5 versus 15, the secondary response was faster but weaker. Only a minor proportion of clonotypes was detected across both CD4 and CD8 compartments.

As TCR cDNA was made by 5'RACE template switching, a universal primer site and UMIs were added. From the 5' RACE reads, TCRdb called clonotypes with MiXCR, one entry per CDR3 protein. The profile shows approximately 350,000 distinct CDR3 sequences, around 10% of them singletons. The V end was cut by 3 bases, the J end by 5 bases, with 13 bases between. In germline, CDR1 is MNHNS, CDR2 SASEGT. This CDR3 is 14 amino acids long. With regard to this clonotype: Its antigen remains unknown.

The material was PBMCs, obtained on the day of the first yellow fever vaccination. The sequence was obtained from a man aged 18 to 35 who received the YFV17D yellow fever vaccine. J is TRBJ2-5 and V is TRBV6-1; D is possibly TRBD1 or TRBD2 (6 bases each). The CDR3 bases are TGTGCCAGCAGTGACCGGGGGCTGGGGGAGACCCAGTACTTC. Translation gives CASSDRGLGETQYF.